This TCR beta chain was identified during a study of T cells in pancreatic ductal adenocarcinoma. About this clone: Antigen specificity is unknown.

Selected pancreatic ductal adenocarcinoma patients had undergone surgery without neoadjuvant therapy. This table comes from immunoSEQ multiplex PCR, and its TCRdb copy is limited to in-frame clones, with some not included. The sample lists over 90,000 clones, 90% to 95% occurring once. Whole-study findings and limits: Unique clonotypes were roughly 8-fold more numerous in blood than in tumor. Tumors hold more CD45RO+ effector T cells, which may bias toward lower diversity.

The CDR3 loop spans 16 amino acids. Germline V gene sequence: CDR1 LNHDA, CDR2 SQIVND (reference sequence). With V trimmed by 5 bases and J by 4 bases, 4 bases remained unmatched. The J gene is TRBJ2-1, the V gene TRBV19; 14 positions agree with TRBD2. The source material was PBMCs. The clonotype originates from a human donor with pancreatic ductal adenocarcinoma. In DNA form, the CDR3 reads TGTGCCAGTAGTCCAGGACTAGCGGGAGGTTACAATGAGCAGTTCTTC. It translates to CASSPGLAGGYNEQFF.